What follows are 26 T cell receptor beta chains derived from one specimen sequenced in a study of glioma-infiltrating T cells after dendritic cell vaccination. Sequencing used immunoSEQ multiplex PCR; TCRdb keeps in-frame clones, though not all of them. Here the sample spans over 90,000 clones, approximately 87% being singletons. Material: blood, obtained before dendritic cell vaccination. These TCRs come from a human donor with glioblastoma.

In its sample, this clone was seen once. J is TRBJ2-6 and V is TRBV7-9; D is perhaps TRBD2 (5 bases). The V end was cut by 6 bases, the J end by 0 bases, with 12 bases between. This CDR3 has 16 amino acids. The germline gives CDR1 SEHNR, CDR2 FQNEAQ (reference sequence). CDR3: CASSLAVFSGANVLTF. CDR3 in DNA: TGTGCCAGCAGTCTAGCCGTATTCTCTGGGGCCAACGTCCTGACTTTC. Filled out from reference TRBV7-9 and TRBJ2-6, the complete variable domain reads DTGVSQNPRHKITKRGQNVTFRCDPISEHNRLYWYRQTLGQGPEFLTYFQNEAQLEKSRLLSDRFSAERPKGSFSTLEIQRTEQGDSAMYLCASSLAVFSGANVLTFGAGSRLTVL.

On this clone: One end of the junction varies from germline; a read error may be responsible. The chain combines TRBV11-3 with TRBJ2-5; 9 bases are a match to TRBD1. The germline gives CDR1 SGHNT, CDR2 YENEEA. The CDR3 totals 12 residues. The CDR3 DNA is TGTGCCAGCAGCTTAGAAGGGACAGGGTCGGACTTC. Its protein is CASSLEGTGSDF.

J is TRBJ1-4 and V is TRBV5-1; 11 bases align to TRBD1. V shed 1 base, J shed 7 bases, and the junction held 6 bases outside the gene matches. The CDR3 is made up of 16 amino acids. Germline V CDR1 and CDR2: SGHRS, YFSETQ. The CDR3 DNA reads as TGCGCCAGCAGCTTGCAAGGACAGGGGGCATCTGAAAAACTGTTTTTT. Translated, it gives CASSLQGQGASEKLFF.

V gene TRBV6-1 combines with J gene TRBJ1-6; 9 positions match TRBD1. V trimming: 1 base; J trimming: 4 bases; junction bases outside the gene matches: 2. CDR3 length: 16 residues. CDR1 is MNHNS and CDR2 is SASEGT in the germline V gene. In DNA, the CDR3 is TGTGCCAGCAGTGAAGGGGACAGGGAGTATAATTCACCCCTCCACTTT. Its translation: CASSEGDREYNSPLHF.

J is TRBJ1-1 and V is TRBV29-1, with D uncertain. This CDR3 is built from 13 residues. The V end lost 6 bases, the J end lost 1 base, and 12 bases lay between the germline ends. Germline lookup yields CDR1 SQVTM and CDR2 ANQGSEA. The CDR3 is CSVLFRGNTEAFF. The CDR3 bases are TGCAGCGTCTTGTTTCGGGGGAACACTGAAGCTTTCTTT. The complete variable domain, with remaining parts taken from reference TRBV29-1 and TRBJ1-1, reads SAVISQKPSRDICQRGTSLTIQCQVDSQVTMMFWYRQQPGQSLTLIATANQGSEATYESGFVIDKFPISRPNLTFSTLTVSNMSPEDSSIYLCSVLFRGNTEAFFGQGTRLTVV.

V gene TRBV5-4 combines with J gene TRBJ1-2; 11 bases match TRBD1. The CDR3 spans 16 residues. Germline values: CDR1 SGHNT, CDR2 YYREEE (reference sequence). Trimming cost V 0 bases and J 7 bases; bases outside gene matches: 8. The DNA for the CDR3 is TGTGCCAGCAGCTTGGCCAGGGGACAGGGGGGATCTGGCTACACCTTC. Translating gives CASSLARGQGGSGYTF. The full variable domain, rest sourced from reference TRBV5-4 and TRBJ1-2, is ETGVTQSPTHLIKTRGQQVTLRCSSQSGHNTVSWYQQALGQGPQFIFQYYREEENGRGNFPPRFSGLQFPNYSSELNVNALELDDSALYLCASSLARGQGGSGYTFGSGTRLTVV.

This chain links TRBV4-1 with TRBJ2-2; 7 nucleotides line up with TRBD2. CDR1 is MGHRA, CDR2 YSYEKL, per germline. V dropped 1 base and J dropped 5; count of bases not matched to a gene: 4. The CDR3 contains 15 residues. CDR3 nucleotide sequence: TGCGCCAGCAGCCAAGTAGTACTAGCGACCGGGGAGCTGTTTTTT. Encoded protein: CASSQVVLATGELFF.

V and J are TRBV15 and TRBJ2-7, with 7 bases lining up with TRBD1. The J segment lost 4 bases and the V segment lost 4 bases, leaving 13 bases of the junction unmatched. CDR3 size: 16 residues. Germline CDR1 is LNHNV and CDR2 is YYDKDF (reference sequence). CDR3 bases: TGTGCCACCAGCAAACGTCCGGACAGGTACCTTTACGAGCAGTACTTC. Protein: CATSKRPDRYLYEQYF.

The chain carries TRBV18 and TRBJ1-1; no clear D gene. The CDR3 runs to 14 residues. Germline V gene data show CDR1 as KGHSH and CDR2 as LQKENI. V dropped 0 bases and J dropped 0 bases, with 5 bases sitting between them. As DNA, the CDR3 is TGTGCCAGCTCACCACCGGCCATGAACACTGAAGCTTTCTTT. Translating gives CASSPPAMNTEAFF.

The chain employs TRBV7-2 and TRBJ2-1; TRBD1 matches at 7 bases. Trimming at V came to 7 bases and at J to 4 bases, leaving 13 bases not matched to a gene. This CDR3 has 16 residues. Germline V gene sequence: CDR1 SGHTA, CDR2 FQGNSA. The CDR3 DNA follows: TGTGCCAGCATCGAGGATTCCGGGACAGAGTACAATGAGCAGTTCTTC. Amino acid sequence: CASIEDSGTEYNEQFF.

This clone was seen a few times. This rearrangement joins TRBV6-6 to TRBJ1-2; maybe TRBD1 (6 bases). Germline values: CDR1 MNHNY, CDR2 SVGAGI (reference sequence). Trimming stripped 0 bases from V and 6 bases from J, with 11 bases between. This CDR3 has 14 residues. As DNA, the CDR3 is TGTGCCAGCAGTTACTCGTCACAGGGCGATGGCTACACCTTC. It translates to CASSYSSQGDGYTF.

Concerning this clone: This same CDR3 is encoded by further DNA sequences in the sample. The chain carries TRBV6-5 and TRBJ2-1; the D gene is possibly TRBD2 (5 bases). V gave up 6 bases and J gave up 9 bases, with 9 bases separating them. There are 11 residues in the CDR3. Germline loops: CDR1 MNHEY, CDR2 SVGAGI. CDR3 sequence (DNA): TGTGCCAGCAGGAGGGCGGGTGAGCAGTTCTTC. It codes for CASRRAGEQFF.

Only a few counts were recorded for this clone. The chain employs TRBV27 and TRBJ1-4; 10 bases agree with TRBD1. Per germline, CDR1 MNHEY and CDR2 SMNVEV (reference sequence). V lost 4 bases and J lost 6; bases outside the gene matches: 5. This CDR3 region has 15 residues. The CDR3 region has the DNA TGTGCCAGCAGTTCGCCGGACAGGGGGGATGAAAAACTGTTTTTT. This codes for CASSSPDRGDEKLFF.

This clone appeared a single time. The rearrangement uses TRBV30 and TRBJ1-1; the D gene is possibly TRBD1 (5 bases). The CDR3 has 14 residues. Between the trimmed V and J ends, which lost 3 bases and 5 bases, there was a span of 16 bases. The V gene's germline CDR1 is GTSNPN and CDR2 SVGIG (reference sequence). CDR3 sequence reads: CAWREAGGGTEAFF. The DNA for the CDR3 is TGTGCCTGGAGGGAGGCGGGGGGAGGGACTGAAGCTTTCTTT. The full variable domain, completed using reference TRBV30 and TRBJ1-1, is SQTIHQWPATLVQPVGSPLSLECTVEGTSNPNLYWYRQAAGRGLQLLFYSVGIGQISSEVPQNLSASRPQDRQFILSSKKLLLSDSGFYLCAWREAGGGTEAFFGQGTRLTVV.

The gene calls are TRBV4-3 and TRBJ1-2; 9 bases align to TRBD1. Losses at the gene ends were 4 bases for V and 4 bases for J; bases not matched to a gene: 10. This CDR3 comprises 16 residues. Germline V gene lookup returns CDR1 LGHNA and CDR2 YSLEER. The CDR3 region is CASSPLQGASAYGYTF. CDR3 nucleotide sequence: TGCGCCAGCAGCCCTTTACAGGGGGCGTCTGCCTATGGCTACACCTTC.

The V gene is TRBV6-5, the J gene TRBJ1-5; 7 nucleotides line up with TRBD1. The junction had 6 bases not matched to a gene; V was cut back by 8 bases and J by 5 bases. The CDR3 runs 13 residues. CDR1 is MNHEY and CDR2 is SVGAGI in the germline V gene. The CDR3 coding sequence is TGTGCCAGCGCTTACGACAGGGATCAGCCCCAGCATTTT. Protein sequence: CASAYDRDQPQHF.

V usage is TRBV5-1 and J usage is TRBJ2-7, with 12 bases that match TRBD2. The CDR3 totals 15 residues. V dropped 0 bases and J dropped 7; count of bases not matched to a gene: 5. CDR1 and CDR2 from the germline V gene are SGHRS and YFSETQ. DNA of the CDR3: TGCGCCAGCAGCTTGGGACTAGCGGGAGATGGTGAGCAGTACTTC. Encoded protein: CASSLGLAGDGEQYF. The full variable domain, completed using reference TRBV5-1 and TRBJ2-7, is KAGVTQTPRYLIKTRGQQVTLSCSPISGHRSVSWYQQTPGQGLQFLFEYFSETQRNKGNFPGRFSGRQFSNSRSEMNVSTLELGDSALYLCASSLGLAGDGEQYFGPGTRLTVT.

The genes are TRBV2 and TRBJ1-5, with 8 bases aligning to TRBD1. Germline CDR1 SNHLY, CDR2 FYNNEI. The CDR3 runs 13 residues. V lost 8 bases to trimming and J lost 11 bases; unmatched junction nucleotides: 11. The CDR3 spells CASRTGGDWTQHF. The DNA of the CDR3 is TGTGCCAGCCGAACAGGGGGAGATTGGACCCAGCATTTT.

V and J are TRBV19 and TRBJ1-1; D unresolved. This CDR3 has 13 residues. From germline, CDR1 is LNHDA and CDR2 SQIVND (reference sequence). Trimming cost V 4 bases and J 1 base, with 7 bases left between them. CDR3 sequence: CASSNSRNTEAFF. The CDR3 DNA follows: TGTGCCAGTAGTAACTCCCGGAACACTGAAGCTTTCTTT.

The V and J genes are TRBV19 and TRBJ1-2; D remains unclear. Trimming removed 6 bases from V and 1 base from J, with 9 bases in between. Germline CDR1 reads LNHDA; CDR2 reads SQIVND (reference sequence). This CDR3 comprises 13 residues. The chain's CDR3 is CASRHTDNYGYTF. The CDR3 nucleotides read TGTGCCAGTAGACACACAGATAACTATGGCTACACCTTC. Together with reference TRBV19 and TRBJ1-2, the CDR3 gives the full variable domain: DGGITQSPKYLFRKEGQNVTLSCEQNLNHDAMYWYRQDPGQGLRLIYYSQIVNDFQKGDIAEGYSVSREKKESFPLTVTSAQKNPTAFYLCASRHTDNYGYTFGSGTRLTVV.

V usage is TRBV5-1 and J usage is TRBJ1-2; D ambiguous. Germline-derived CDR1 and CDR2 are SGHRS and YFSETQ. The CDR3 consists of 11 residues. Between the trimmed V and J ends, which lost 7 bases and 10 bases, there was a span of 14 bases. Here the CDR3 reads CASRESLVYTF. The CDR3 nucleotides read TGCGCCAGCCGTGAGTCCCTCGTCTACACCTTC.

The V call is TRBV6-1, the J call TRBJ1-2, with no clear D. Trimming left V 2 bases short and J 3 bases short, with 10 bases between. The germline V gene has CDR1 MNHNS and CDR2 SASEGT. This CDR3 has 14 amino acids. The CDR3 sequence: CASSEPRGDYGYTF. The CDR3 bases are TGTGCCAGCAGTGAACCACGAGGTGACTATGGCTACACCTTC.

The gene calls are TRBV9 and TRBJ2-1, with 8 bases fitting TRBD2. V shed 3 bases and J 2 bases; nucleotides not matched to a gene: 4. Per germline, CDR1 SGDLS and CDR2 YYNGEE. The CDR3 runs to 15 residues. The CDR3 sequence: CASSDIAGPYNEQFF. The CDR3 DNA follows: TGTGCCAGCAGCGATATAGCGGGACCCTACAATGAGCAGTTCTTC. Full variable domain (rest looked up from reference TRBV9 and TRBJ2-1): DSGVTQTPKHLITATGQRVTLRCSPRSGDLSVYWYQQSLDQGLQFLIQYYNGEERAKGNILERFSAQQFPDLHSELNLSSLELGDSALYFCASSDIAGPYNEQFFGPGTRLTVL.

The genes are TRBV14 and TRBJ1-2, with 8 positions matching TRBD1. This CDR3 comprises 19 residues. Germline V gene sequence: CDR1 SGHDN, CDR2 FVKESK. V gave up 0 bases and J gave up 4 bases; unmatched junction bases: 16. CDR3 sequence: CASSQESGQGIPGPYGYTF. DNA of the CDR3: TGTGCCAGCAGCCAAGAGTCAGGACAGGGAATCCCAGGGCCCTATGGCTACACCTTC.

The chain carries TRBV27 and TRBJ2-7, with D perhaps matching TRBD2 (5 bases). This CDR3 region has 13 residues. Between the trimmed V and J ends, which lost 3 bases and 3 bases, there was a span of 9 bases. The germline CDR1 and CDR2 sequences are MNHEY and SMNVEV (reference sequence). This CDR3 reads CASSFGSDYEQYF. DNA of the CDR3: TGTGCCAGCAGTTTTGGTAGCGACTACGAGCAGTACTTC.

The CDR3: CASSLRLEDVRFF. CDR3 nucleotides: TGTGCCAGCAGCCTCCGACTAGAAGATGTTAGGTTCTTC. The rearrangement links TRBV4-2 to TRBJ2-1; D might be TRBD2 (6 bases). The CDR3 extends over 13 amino acids. V was shortened by 4 bases and J by 15 bases, with 19 bases between the two germline ends. CDR1 is LGHNA, CDR2 YNFKEQ, per germline.